This T cell receptor (beta chain) was observed in a study of shared clonotypes between healthy human individuals. Study in general: The donors, two women and three men, were aged 18 to 49. Plates per donor: three CD4 naive, three CD4 memory, two CD8 naive, one CD8 memory.

As concerns this clone: Its antigen remains unidentified.

Study findings and constraints: Non-shared clonotypes were found to have lower generation probabilities than the clonotypes that were shared by all four of the sorted-subset donors.

Germline V CDR1 and CDR2: SQVTM, ANQGSEA. The CDR3 consists of 10 residues. Deletions cut 6 bases from V and 1 base from J, with 3 bases between. Each replicate PCR on the sorted subsets used approximately 200 ng DNA (approximately 27,000 T cell genomes). Clones were read by immunoSEQ multiplex PCR, and TCRdb kept only the in-frame ones, dropping some. Of 2 million to 2.5 million clones detected, approximately 96% appear once; the ten largest clones hold roughly 0.13%. The receptor comes from a man in his late teens or twenties in good health. Material for sequencing was naive CD4+ T cells sorted from blood. As for subset: CD45RA+ positively selected. The V and J genes are TRBV29-1 and TRBJ2-5, with unresolved D. CDR3 DNA sequence: TGCAGCGTGATCCAAGAGACCCAGTACTTC. Translation: CSVIQETQYF.